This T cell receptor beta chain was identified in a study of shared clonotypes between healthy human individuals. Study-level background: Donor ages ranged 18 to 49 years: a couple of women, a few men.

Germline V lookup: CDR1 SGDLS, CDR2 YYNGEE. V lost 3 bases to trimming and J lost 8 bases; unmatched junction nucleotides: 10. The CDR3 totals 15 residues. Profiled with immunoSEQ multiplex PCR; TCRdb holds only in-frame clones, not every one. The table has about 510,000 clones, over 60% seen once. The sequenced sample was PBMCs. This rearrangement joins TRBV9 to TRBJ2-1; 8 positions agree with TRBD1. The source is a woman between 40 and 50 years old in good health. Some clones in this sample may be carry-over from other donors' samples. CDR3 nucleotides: TGTGCCAGCAGCGCTCAGGGGGCCGACGGCGATGAGCAGTTCTTC. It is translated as CASSAQGADGDEQFF.